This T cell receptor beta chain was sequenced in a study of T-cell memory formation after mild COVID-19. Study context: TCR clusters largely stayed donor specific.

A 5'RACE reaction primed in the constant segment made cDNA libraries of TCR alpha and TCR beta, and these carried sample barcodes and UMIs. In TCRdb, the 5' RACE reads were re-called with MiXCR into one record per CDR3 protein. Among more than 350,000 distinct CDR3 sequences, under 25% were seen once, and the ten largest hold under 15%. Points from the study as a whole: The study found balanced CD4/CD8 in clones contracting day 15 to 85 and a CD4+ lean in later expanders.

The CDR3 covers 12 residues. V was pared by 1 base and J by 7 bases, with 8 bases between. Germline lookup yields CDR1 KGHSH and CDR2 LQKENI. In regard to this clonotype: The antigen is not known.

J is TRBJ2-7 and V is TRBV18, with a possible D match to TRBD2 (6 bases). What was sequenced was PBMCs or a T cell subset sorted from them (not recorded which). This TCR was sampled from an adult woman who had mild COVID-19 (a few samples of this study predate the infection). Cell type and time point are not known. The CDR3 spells CASSPQEGEQYF. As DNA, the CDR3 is TGTGCCAGCTCACCACAGGAGGGGGAGCAGTACTTC.